The next 17 T cell receptor beta chains were all read from a single sample in a study of technical replicates of blood from a few donors. Profiled with immunoSEQ multiplex PCR; TCRdb holds only in-frame clones, not every one. The table has 75,000 to 90,000 clones, roughly 94% seen once. The sample was T cells isolated from PBMCs. The receptor source for this set is a human donor in good health.

The chain is built from TRBV6-1 and TRBJ2-7, with D possibly TRBD2 on 6 matching bases. The germline CDR1 and CDR2 sequences are MNHNS and SASEGT. CDR3 size: 15 residues. V lost 5 bases to trimming and J lost 2 bases, with 16 bases between them. The CDR3 spells CASSPPRGSPYEQYF. The CDR3 bases are TGTGCCAGCAGTCCCCCCCGGGGGAGCCCCTACGAGCAGTACTTC.

The chain joins TRBV5-1 to TRBJ2-7; D might be TRBD2 (5 bases). Trimming shortened V by 0 bases and J by 4 bases, and 17 bases separated the two germline ends. The germline V gene has CDR1 SGHRS and CDR2 YFSETQ. The CDR3 has 16 amino acids. CDR3 in amino acids: CASSLDMSLRVYEQYF. In DNA, the CDR3 is TGCGCCAGCAGCTTGGATATGAGTTTGCGGGTATACGAGCAGTACTTC.

This rearrangement joins TRBV6-5 to TRBJ1-2, with D possibly matching TRBD1 (5 bases). The V and J ends lost 0 bases and 7 bases respectively, with 12 bases between them. The length of the CDR3 is 14 residues. Germline V gene lookup returns CDR1 MNHEY and CDR2 SVGAGI. The CDR3 sequence: CASSYSAGLVGYTF. The CDR3 region has the DNA TGTGCCAGCAGTTACTCTGCGGGACTTGTTGGCTACACCTTC.

This sequence joins TRBV28 and TRBJ1-5, with D tentatively TRBD1 (6 bases). CDR1 is MDHEN and CDR2 is SYDVKM in the germline V gene. The ends were cut back, 3 bases at V and 7 bases at J, with 16 bases in the middle. This CDR3 spans 15 amino acids. The CDR3 DNA sequence: TGTGCCAGCAGTTTTCCAGGGGCGACCCCCCAGCCCCAGCATTTT. Translating it yields CASSFPGATPQPQHF.

The chain recombines TRBV21-1 with TRBJ1-3; TRBD1, the table's D call, lacks a check against the DNA. TRBV21-1 is a pseudogene locus. The CDR3 is made up of 9 amino acids. The DNA for the CDR3 is TGTGCCAGCAGGGCCTGCATATATTTT. Encoded protein: CASRACIYF.

Concerning this clone: The junction departs from germline at one end; a sequencing error may be responsible. The rearrangement links TRBV6-5 to TRBJ1-1; TRBD1 might be the D (5 bases). This CDR3 has 13 amino acids. Germline CDR1 and CDR2: MNHEY and SVGAGI. This CDR3 reads CASTYGANTEAFF. CDR3 coding DNA: TGTGCCAGCACTTACGGGGCGAACACTGAAGCTTTCTTT.

The rearrangement joins TRBV5-1 to TRBJ1-2; no clear D. The CDR3 spans 15 residues. V was shortened by 2 bases and J by 4 bases, with 15 bases between the two germline ends. CDR1 is SGHRS, CDR2 YFSETQ, per germline. The CDR3 region has the DNA TGCGCCAGCAGCTTCTCCGGCGGTCGTACCTATGGCTACACCTTC. Translating it yields CASSFSGGRTYGYTF.

This chain uses TRBV28 with TRBJ2-2, with 9 bases identical to TRBD1. The CDR3 has 14 amino acids. Germline-derived CDR1 and CDR2 are MDHEN and SYDVKM. The V gene end was trimmed by 6 bases and the J gene end by 5 bases; junction bases not matched to a gene: 4. CDR3 coding DNA: TGTGCCAGCAGGTTGACAGGGGGAACCGGGGAGCTGTTTTTT. This encodes CASRLTGGTGELFF.

DNA of the CDR3: TGTGCCAGCAGCCTAAATATAGATCACGAGCAGTACTTC. Amino acid sequence: CASSLNIDHEQYF. The V and J genes are TRBV7-7 and TRBJ2-7; unclear D gene. Trimming cost V 5 bases and J 5 bases, with 13 bases left between them. CDR1 is SSHAT and CDR2 is FNYEAQ in the germline V gene (reference sequence). The CDR3 runs to 13 residues. Combining the CDR3 with reference TRBV7-7 and TRBJ2-7 gives the whole variable domain GAGVSQSPRYKVTKRGQDVTLRCDPISSHATLYWYQQALGQGPEFLTYFNYEAQPDKSGLPSDRFSAERPEGSISTLTIQRTEQRDSAMYRCASSLNIDHEQYFGPGTRLTVT.

This sequence joins TRBV18 and TRBJ1-2; D is possibly TRBD1 (6 bases). Germline V gives CDR1 KGHSH, CDR2 LQKENI. The CDR3 loop spans 15 amino acids. The V end was cut by 3 bases, the J end by 4 bases, with 15 bases between. The CDR3 region has the DNA TGTGCCAGCTCACCCTCGGAGGACAGAACCTATGGCTACACCTTC. Translation gives CASSPSEDRTYGYTF. Full variable domain (rest looked up from reference TRBV18 and TRBJ1-2): NAGVMQNPRHLVRRRGQEARLRCSPMKGHSHVYWYRQLPEEGLKFMVYLQKENIIDESGMPKERFSAEFPKEGPSILRIQQVVRGDSAAYFCASSPSEDRTYGYTFGSGTRLTVV.

This chain connects TRBV6-6 to TRBJ2-7; TRBD1 matches at 9 bases. CDR3 length: 14 amino acids. Losses at the gene ends were 4 bases for V and 7 bases for J; bases not matched to a gene: 8. CDR1 and CDR2 (germline): MNHNY, SVGAGI (reference sequence). The CDR3 region is CASSFGTGREEQYF. The CDR3 region has the DNA TGTGCCAGCAGTTTCGGGACAGGGAGAGAGGAGCAGTACTTC.

This clone was counted a single time. The gene calls are TRBV29-1 and TRBJ2-1; 12 positions match TRBD2. Germline V gene data show CDR1 as SQVTM and CDR2 as ANQGSEA. The CDR3 has 15 amino acids. V was pared by 7 bases and J by 5 bases, with 9 bases of the junction left unmatched. This CDR3 is CSARTSGNLNNEQFF. DNA for the CDR3: TGCAGCGCCCGGACTAGCGGGAATTTGAACAATGAGCAGTTCTTC.

The rearrangement uses TRBV11-2 and TRBJ2-7; D perhaps matches TRBD1 (6 bases). The CDR3 loop spans 15 amino acids. Germline V lookup: CDR1 SGHAT, CDR2 FQNNGV. Deletions cut 2 bases from V and 3 bases from J, with 14 bases between. The CDR3 is CASSLSPRGYYEQYF. The CDR3 DNA is TGTGCCAGCAGCTTAAGCCCCAGGGGTTACTACGAGCAGTACTTC.

The J gene is TRBJ2-7, the V gene TRBV15; 7 positions agree with TRBD2. The germline CDR1 and CDR2 sequences are LNHNV and YYDKDF (reference sequence). This CDR3 contains 16 residues. V lost 0 bases and J lost 1; bases outside the gene matches: 6. In DNA form, the CDR3 reads TGTGCCACCAGCAGAGATGGAGTAGCGGGTTCCTACGAGCAGTACTTC. It translates to CATSRDGVAGSYEQYF.

CDR3 DNA: TGTGCCAGCAGTGAAATTGCGGACACTCTATATGGCTACACCTTC. Protein product: CASSEIADTLYGYTF. This chain links TRBV6-1 with TRBJ1-2; tentatively, D is TRBD1 (5 bases). With 2 bases removed from V and 5 bases from J, the gap between germline ends came to 15 bases. Germline V gene data show CDR1 as MNHNS and CDR2 as SASEGT. The CDR3 runs to 15 residues.

The CDR3 loop is CARSYYQGSRQPQHF. For the CDR3, the DNA is TGTGCCAGAAGTTACTACCAGGGGTCTCGTCAGCCCCAGCATTTT. This chain joins TRBV5-3 and TRBJ1-5, with D possibly TRBD1 on 6 matching bases. TRBV5-3 is labeled an ORF, and its function is uncertain. This CDR3 contains 15 residues. Trimming shortened V by 5 bases and J by 6 bases, and 18 bases separated the two germline ends.

V is TRBV30 and J is TRBJ2-7; a weak D match, TRBD2 (5 bases). Germline V gives CDR1 GTSNPN, CDR2 SVGIG (reference sequence). V lost 5 bases, J lost 4 bases, and 18 bases lay in between. The CDR3 loop spans 14 amino acids. The CDR3 spells CAWEDSARLYEQYF. DNA for the CDR3: TGTGCCTGGGAGGATAGCGCTCGCCTTTACGAGCAGTACTTC. Looking up the rest from reference TRBV30 and TRBJ2-7 gives the full variable domain: SQTIHQWPATLVQPVGSPLSLECTVEGTSNPNLYWYRQAAGRGLQLLFYSVGIGQISSEVPQNLSASRPQDRQFILSSKKLLLSDSGFYLCAWEDSARLYEQYFGPGTRLTVT.